Shown below are 20 T cell receptor beta chains from a single sample sequenced in a study of T cells expressing NK-cell markers. TCRdb reanalyzed the 5' RACE reads and collapses them to one entry per CDR3 protein, without DNA. This repertoire comprises about 190,000 distinct CDR3 sequences; its ten largest clones make up 20%. The sample comprised blood T cells: a sorted CD56 or NKG2C T cell subset, CD4+ or CD8+ T cells, or bulk PBMC T cells (not recorded which). These receptors were obtained from a man aged 18-70 years in good health.

The rearrangement uses TRBV6-6 and TRBJ1-4. Germline lookup yields CDR1 MNHNY and CDR2 SVGAGI (reference sequence). This CDR3 contains 12 residues. The CDR3 region is CASSYLAVKLFF.

The rearrangement links TRBV12-3 or TRBV12-4 to TRBJ2-4; with no DNA, the TCRdb D assignment of TRBD2 cannot be verified. CDR3 length: 14 residues. The CDR3 sequence: CARNSGLAKNIQYF.

This chain connects TRBV27 to TRBJ2-1; TCRdb's assignment of TRBD1 cannot be checked, as there is no DNA. Per germline, CDR1 MNHEY and CDR2 SMNVEV (reference sequence). The CDR3 extends over 14 amino acids. CDR3: CASSLSSPGNEQFF.

This chain joins TRBV20-1 and TRBJ2-1. Germline values: CDR1 DFQATT, CDR2 SNEGSKA (reference sequence). This CDR3 is 13 amino acids long. The chain's CDR3 is CSARDRRVHEQFF.

The chain's CDR3 is CASSGGRDTQYF. The chain combines TRBV7-9 with TRBJ2-3; TCRdb's D gene call, TRBD2, goes unchecked for lack of DNA. Germline CDR1 and CDR2: SEHNR and FQNEAQ (reference sequence). This CDR3 comprises 12 residues.

The chain recombines TRBV7-9 with TRBJ1-5; TCRdb reports TRBD1, a call that lacks DNA to check it against. Germline CDR1 is SEHNR and CDR2 is FQNEAQ (reference sequence). This CDR3 spans 14 amino acids. The CDR3 here is CASSPGTDNQPQHF.

The chain has TRBV7-9 and TRBJ2-7; no DNA is available, so the TRBD1 call from TCRdb remains unchecked. CDR3 length equals 14 residues. CDR1 SEHNR and CDR2 FQNEAQ come from the germline V gene (reference sequence). The CDR3 protein is CASSSITGAYEQYF.

This chain links TRBV9 with TRBJ2-7; checking the TCRdb D call of TRBD1 is not possible without DNA. In germline, CDR1 is SGDLS, CDR2 YYNGEE. The CDR3 covers 15 residues. The CDR3 protein is CASSVGGQGGIEQYF. The variable domain in full, with the rest retrieved from reference TRBV9 and TRBJ2-7, is DSGVTQTPKHLITATGQRVTLRCSPRSGDLSVYWYQQSLDQGLQFLIQYYNGEERAKGNILERFSAQQFPDLHSELNLSSLELGDSALYFCASSVGGQGGIEQYFGPGTRLTVT.

J is TRBJ2-7 and V is TRBV6-2 or TRBV6-3; TCRdb selects TRBD1, and the lack of DNA leaves this call unchecked. CDR1 is MNHEY, CDR2 SVGEGT, per germline. The length of the CDR3 is 12 residues. The CDR3 is CASSRPPEEQYF.

This sequence joins TRBV5-6 and TRBJ2-1; the D call of TRBD1 rests on TCRdb alone, since no DNA is present to check it. This CDR3 comprises 16 residues. CDR1 is SGHDT and CDR2 is YYEEEE in the germline V gene. CDR3 sequence: CASSGGQGTPRNEQFF.

The CDR3 here is CASNSWDRGKETQYF. This chain links TRBV5-4 with TRBJ2-5; TCRdb's D call of TRBD1 is untestable without DNA. The CDR3 runs to 15 residues. CDR1 SGHNT and CDR2 YYREEE come from the germline V gene (reference sequence).

The V and J genes are TRBV7-9 and TRBJ1-6; without DNA, the TCRdb call of TRBD1 cannot be checked. The germline CDR1 and CDR2 sequences are SEHNR and FQNEAQ (reference sequence). The CDR3 is 15 amino acids. The CDR3 spells CASSPSGQPNSPLHF. The entire variable domain, with the rest obtained from reference TRBV7-9 and TRBJ1-6, is as follows: DTGVSQNPRHKITKRGQNVTFRCDPISEHNRLYWYRQTLGQGPEFLTYFQNEAQLEKSRLLSDRFSAERPKGSFSTLEIQRTEQGDSAMYLCASSPSGQPNSPLHFGNGTRLTVT.

This chain connects TRBV27 to TRBJ2-7; no DNA is available, so the TRBD1 call from TCRdb remains unchecked. CDR1 is MNHEY and CDR2 is SMNVEV in the germline V gene (reference sequence). The CDR3 extends over 16 amino acids. The CDR3 sequence is CASSFSVGGAAYEQYF.

The CDR3 spells CSVESGGSIGYTF. This rearrangement joins TRBV29-1 to TRBJ1-2. From germline, CDR1 is SQVTM and CDR2 ANQGSEA. The CDR3 spans 13 residues.

V usage is TRBV23-1 and J usage is TRBJ1-5; TCRdb reports TRBD1, a call that lacks DNA to check it against. TRBV23-1 is an ORF, with its function uncertain. This CDR3 has 13 amino acids. CDR3 sequence: CARPRQGCQPQHF.

The gene calls are TRBV7-9 and TRBJ2-1. The CDR3 has 12 residues. Germline-derived CDR1 and CDR2 are SEHNR and FQNEAQ (reference sequence). The CDR3 region is CAIQDALDEQFF.

The rearrangement joins TRBV6-1 to TRBJ2-1. Germline-derived CDR1 and CDR2 are MNHNS and SASEGT. CDR3 length: 13 residues. This CDR3 is CASSEDTYNEQFF.

The V gene is TRBV2, the J gene TRBJ1-1; TCRdb's assignment of TRBD1 cannot be checked, as there is no DNA. The CDR3 extends over 17 amino acids. Germline CDR1 SNHLY, CDR2 FYNNEI. CDR3 region: CASSAGRTGMGNTEAFF.

The chain combines TRBV3-1 with TRBJ1-3; there is no DNA to check the TCRdb D call of TRBD1. The CDR3 length is 16 residues. Germline-derived CDR1 and CDR2 are LGHDT and YNNKEL (reference sequence). CDR3: CASSRGTGGSGNTIYF.

CDR3 region: CASNLGGQMYEQFF. V usage is TRBV5-6 and J usage is TRBJ2-1; lacking DNA, the TRBD1 call made by TCRdb goes unchecked. The CDR3 loop spans 14 amino acids. Per the germline V gene, CDR1 is SGHDT and CDR2 is YYEEEE.